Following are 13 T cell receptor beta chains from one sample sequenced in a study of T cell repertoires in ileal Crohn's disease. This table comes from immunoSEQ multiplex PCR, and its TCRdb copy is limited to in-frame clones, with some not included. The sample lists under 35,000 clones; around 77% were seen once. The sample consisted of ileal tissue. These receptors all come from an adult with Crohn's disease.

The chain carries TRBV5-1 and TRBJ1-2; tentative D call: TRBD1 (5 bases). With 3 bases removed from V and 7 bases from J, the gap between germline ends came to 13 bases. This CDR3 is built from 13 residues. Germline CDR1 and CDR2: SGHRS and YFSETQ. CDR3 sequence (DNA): TGCGCCAGCAGCTCCGCGGGGGGACGTGGCTACACCTTC. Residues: CASSSAGGRGYTF.

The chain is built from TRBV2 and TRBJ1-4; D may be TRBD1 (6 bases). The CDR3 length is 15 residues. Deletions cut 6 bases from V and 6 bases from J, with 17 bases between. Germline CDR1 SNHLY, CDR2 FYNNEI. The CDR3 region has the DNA TGTGCCAGCAGGCGATACAGGGTGCGGGATGAAAAACTGTTTTTT. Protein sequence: CASRRYRVRDEKLFF.

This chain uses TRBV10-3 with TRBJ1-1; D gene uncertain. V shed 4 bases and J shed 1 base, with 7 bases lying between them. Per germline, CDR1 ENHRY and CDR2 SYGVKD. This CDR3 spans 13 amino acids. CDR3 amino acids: CAISAHPNTEAFF. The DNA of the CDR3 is TGTGCCATCAGTGCACACCCGAACACTGAAGCTTTCTTT.

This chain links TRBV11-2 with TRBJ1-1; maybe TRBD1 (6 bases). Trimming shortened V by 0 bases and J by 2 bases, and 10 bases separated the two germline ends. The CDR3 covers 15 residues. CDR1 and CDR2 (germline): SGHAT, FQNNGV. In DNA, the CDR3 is TGTGCCAGCAGCTTAGAGTACAGGGCAAACACTGAAGCTTTCTTT. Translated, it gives CASSLEYRANTEAFF.

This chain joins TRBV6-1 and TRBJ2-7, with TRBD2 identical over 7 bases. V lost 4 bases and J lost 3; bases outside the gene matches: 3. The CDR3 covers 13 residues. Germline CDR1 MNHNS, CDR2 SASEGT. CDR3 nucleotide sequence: TGTGCCAGCAGTGCGGGGGGAATCTACGAGCAGTACTTC. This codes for CASSAGGIYEQYF.

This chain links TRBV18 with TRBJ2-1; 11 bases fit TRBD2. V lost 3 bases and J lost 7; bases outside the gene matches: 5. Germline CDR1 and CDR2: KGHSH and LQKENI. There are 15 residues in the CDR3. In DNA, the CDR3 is TGTGCCAGCTCACCCACGACTAGCGGGATGAATGAGCAGTTCTTC. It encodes CASSPTTSGMNEQFF.

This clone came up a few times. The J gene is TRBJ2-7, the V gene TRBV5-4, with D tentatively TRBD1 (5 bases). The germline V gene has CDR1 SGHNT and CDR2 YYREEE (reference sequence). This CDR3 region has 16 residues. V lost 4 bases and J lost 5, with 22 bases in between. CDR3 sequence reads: CASSRELRVGGDEQYF. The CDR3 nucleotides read TGTGCCAGCAGCCGTGAACTCAGGGTAGGTGGAGACGAGCAGTACTTC.

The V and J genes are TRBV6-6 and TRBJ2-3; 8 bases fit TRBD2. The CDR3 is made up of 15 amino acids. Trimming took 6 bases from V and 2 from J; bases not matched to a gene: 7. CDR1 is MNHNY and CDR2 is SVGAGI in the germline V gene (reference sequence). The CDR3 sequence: CASSRIAGLTDTQYF. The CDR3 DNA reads TGTGCCAGCAGCCGTATAGCGGGACTCACAGATACGCAGTATTTT.

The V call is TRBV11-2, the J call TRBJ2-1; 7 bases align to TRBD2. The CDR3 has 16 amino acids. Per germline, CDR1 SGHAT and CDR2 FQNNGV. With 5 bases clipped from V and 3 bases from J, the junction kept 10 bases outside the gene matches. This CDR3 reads CASSPGSGGGYNEQFF. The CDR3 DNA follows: TGTGCCAGCAGCCCGGGGTCGGGCGGGGGCTACAATGAGCAGTTCTTC.

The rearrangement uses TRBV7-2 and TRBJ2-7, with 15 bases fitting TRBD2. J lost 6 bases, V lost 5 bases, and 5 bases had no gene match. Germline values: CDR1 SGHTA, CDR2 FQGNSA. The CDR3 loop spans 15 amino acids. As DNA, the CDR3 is TGTGCCAGCAGCGGACTAGCGGGAGGGGTGGGCGAGCAGTACTTC. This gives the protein CASSGLAGGVGEQYF.

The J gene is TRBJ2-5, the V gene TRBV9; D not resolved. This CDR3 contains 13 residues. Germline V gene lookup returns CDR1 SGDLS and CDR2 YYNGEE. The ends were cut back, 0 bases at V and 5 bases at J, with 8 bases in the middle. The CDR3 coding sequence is TGTGCCAGCAGCGTAGGAGACTGGGAGACCCAGTACTTC. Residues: CASSVGDWETQYF.

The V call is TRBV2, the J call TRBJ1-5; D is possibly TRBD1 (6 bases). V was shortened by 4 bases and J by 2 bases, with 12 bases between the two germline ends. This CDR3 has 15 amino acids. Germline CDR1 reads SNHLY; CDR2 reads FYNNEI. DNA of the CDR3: TGTGCCAGCAGTGTCGAGGGGGGGGGCAATCAGCCCCAGCATTTT. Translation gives CASSVEGGGNQPQHF.

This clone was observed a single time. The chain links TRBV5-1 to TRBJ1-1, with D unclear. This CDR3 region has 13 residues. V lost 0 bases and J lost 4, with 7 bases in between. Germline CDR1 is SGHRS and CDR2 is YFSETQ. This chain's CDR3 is CASSLARFTEAFF. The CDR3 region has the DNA TGCGCCAGCAGCTTGGCCCGGTTCACTGAAGCTTTCTTT.